This entry lists 22 T cell receptor beta chains sequenced from one sample in a study of spatial heterogeneity in lung cancer. Via MiXCR, TCRdb re-called the 5' RACE reads, giving one row per CDR3 protein. The sample lists 40,000 to 45,000 distinct CDR3 sequences, around 7.1% occurring once. Time point in this sample: sample taken at primary tumor resection. No cells were sorted before sequencing. The whole RNA sequenced was extracted from tumor, nontumor lung or frozen PBMC. Sample: PBMCs, taken at surgery. These TCRs come from a female donor with early-stage non-small cell lung cancer.

This chain joins TRBV28 and TRBJ2-7; 12 nucleotides line up with TRBD1. This CDR3 has 15 residues. CDR1 is MDHEN, CDR2 SYDVKM, per germline. J lost 7 bases, V lost 7 bases, and 11 bases had no gene match. CDR3 region: CASIQPGQGALEQYF. DNA of the CDR3: TGTGCCAGCATCCAACCGGGACAGGGGGCGCTTGAGCAGTACTTC.

This chain connects TRBV12-3 or TRBV12-4 to TRBJ2-1, with 10 bases aligning to TRBD2. The CDR3 loop spans 16 amino acids. V lost 4 bases and J lost 0; bases outside the gene matches: 3. CDR3: CASSSAGGSSYNEQFF. CDR3 nucleotide sequence: TGTGCCAGCAGTTCAGCGGGGGGGAGCTCCTACAATGAGCAGTTCTTC.

This clonotype came up many times. The CDR3 DNA follows: TGCGCCAGCAGCTTGGATCCCGCCGGGGAGCTGTTTTTT. This sequence encodes CASSLDPAGELFF. This chain connects TRBV5-1 to TRBJ2-2; D is unresolved. Germline V CDR1 and CDR2: SGHRS, YFSETQ. The CDR3 is 13 residues long. V was shortened by 0 bases and J by 6 bases, with 6 bases between the two germline ends.

In its sample, this clonotype was seen a few times. The chain has TRBV12-3 or TRBV12-4 and TRBJ2-7; TRBD2 agrees at 14 bases. This CDR3 has 18 amino acids. With 4 bases clipped from V and 0 bases from J, the junction kept 8 bases outside the gene matches. The CDR3 region has the DNA TGTGCCAGCAGTTCGGGACTAGCGGGGGAAATTAGCTCCTACGAGCAGTACTTC. Encoded protein: CASSSGLAGEISSYEQYF.

This clonotype was seen repeatedly, ten times or more. This chain connects TRBV21-1 to TRBJ1-4; the table's D call, TRBD1, has no DNA check behind it. TRBV21-1 corresponds to a pseudogene. The CDR3 length is 18 residues. The CDR3 protein is CASSNLPLDRGKNEKLFF. For the CDR3, the DNA is TGTGCCAGCAGCAACCTTCCTCTGGACAGGGGGAAGAATGAAAAACTGTTTTTT.

Ten or more counts support this clonotype. The rearrangement joins TRBV14 to TRBJ2-7; D remains unclear. The CDR3 spans 13 residues. V was pared by 4 bases and J by 5 bases, with 12 bases between. The germline V gene encodes CDR1 SGHDN and CDR2 FVKESK. In DNA, the CDR3 is TGTGCCAGCAGCCGACGACTCGAAGACGAGCAGTACTTC. The encoded protein is CASSRRLEDEQYF. The variable domain in full, completed from reference TRBV14 and TRBJ2-7, reads EAGVTQFPSHSVIEKGQTVTLRCDPISGHDNLYWYRRVMGKEIKFLLHFVKESKQDESGMPNNRFLAERTGGTYSTLKVQPAELEDSGVYFCASSRRLEDEQYFGPGTRLTVT.

The chain is built from TRBV28 and TRBJ2-1, with D unclear. Germline V CDR1 and CDR2: MDHEN, SYDVKM. V was clipped by 8 bases and J by 4 bases, with 6 bases between them. The CDR3 has 11 amino acids. The CDR3 DNA reads TGTGCCAGCCAGGAGTACAATGAGCAGTTCTTC. Protein product: CASQEYNEQFF. Drawing the rest from reference TRBV28 and TRBJ2-1, the complete variable domain is DVKVTQSSRYLVKRTGEKVFLECVQDMDHENMFWYRQDPGLGLRLIYFSYDVKMKEKGDIPEGYSVSREKKERFSLILESASTNQTSMYLCASQEYNEQFFGPGTRLTVL.

This clonotype was seen repeatedly, ten times or more. The chain couples TRBV29-1 to TRBJ2-5; 8 nucleotides line up with TRBD1. Germline-derived CDR1 and CDR2 are SQVTM and ANQGSEA. The CDR3 length is 12 residues. Trimming took 4 bases from V and 4 from J; bases not matched to a gene: 2. The DNA of the CDR3 is TGCAGCGTTGGCGGACAGGGAGAGACCCAGTACTTC. Translated: CSVGGQGETQYF.

There are many counts of this clonotype. J is TRBJ1-2 and V is TRBV11-2; D may be TRBD1 (5 bases). CDR3 size: 17 residues. Deletions cut 5 bases from V and 2 bases from J, with 21 bases between. Germline lookup yields CDR1 SGHAT and CDR2 FQNNGV. The CDR3 spells CASSRLRTDNQNYGYTF. CDR3 bases: TGTGCCAGCAGCCGCCTAAGGACGGACAATCAAAACTATGGCTACACCTTC.

This clonotype was seen a few times. The chain uses TRBV20-1 and TRBJ2-1; D might be TRBD2 (6 bases). The V gene lost 6 bases and the J gene lost 6 bases, with 18 bases spanning the gap. This CDR3 is built from 14 residues. Germline V CDR1 and CDR2: DFQATT, SNEGSKA (reference sequence). The CDR3 DNA sequence: TGCAGTGCATATACCGGGACTGTTCTCAATGAGCAGTTCTTC. Protein sequence: CSAYTGTVLNEQFF.

The chain joins TRBV6-5 to TRBJ2-2; D is unclear. The V gene's germline CDR1 is MNHEY and CDR2 SVGAGI. The CDR3 extends over 16 amino acids. V lost 5 bases and J lost 0, with 13 bases in between. The CDR3 DNA reads as TGTGCCAGCAGTCCTTTGACAAGGGCGAACACCGGGGAGCTGTTTTTT. It yields the protein CASSPLTRANTGELFF.

This clonotype came up a few times. The gene calls are TRBV24-1 and TRBJ1-4, with D possibly being TRBD1 (5 bases). This CDR3 is built from 15 residues. Germline CDR1 reads KGHDR; CDR2 reads SFDVKD. The V end lost 4 bases, the J end lost 5 bases, and 13 bases lay between the germline ends. CDR3 sequence: CATSDPTARNEKLFF. The CDR3, as DNA: TGTGCCACCAGTGACCCGACAGCCCGAAATGAAAAACTGTTTTTT.

This clonotype has more than one count but fewer than ten. The V gene is TRBV27, the J gene TRBJ2-5; weak D call: TRBD1 (6 bases). Looked up from germline, CDR1 is MNHEY and CDR2 is SMNVEV (reference sequence). The CDR3 totals 17 residues. Trimming removed 5 bases from V and 5 bases from J, with 24 bases in between. This CDR3 is CASSPPKTGKSGETQYF. The CDR3 nucleotides are TGTGCCAGCAGTCCCCCAAAGACAGGCAAAAGTGGTGAGACCCAGTACTTC.

The rearrangement links TRBV7-2 to TRBJ1-3; D uncertain. CDR1 is SGHTA, CDR2 FQGNSA, per germline. CDR3 length: 17 amino acids. V dropped 3 bases and J dropped 0 bases, with 15 bases sitting between them. CDR3 nucleotides: TGTGCCAGCAGCTTCTCGGAGACCTTAGCCTCTGGAAACACCATATATTTT. As protein: CASSFSETLASGNTIYF.

This clonotype was observed a handful of times. This chain links TRBV6-2 or TRBV6-3 with TRBJ1-1; D possibly corresponds to TRBD1 (5 bases). The CDR3 is 12 residues long. Trimming stripped 5 bases from V and 8 bases from J, with 12 bases between. Germline lookup yields CDR1 MNHEY and CDR2 SVGEGT. The CDR3 sequence: CASSAVRAEAFF. CDR3 in DNA: TGTGCCAGCAGTGCGGTCAGGGCCGAAGCTTTCTTT.

This clonotype was observed many times. CDR3 in amino acids: CASSQGTSMNEQYF. The CDR3 nucleotides are TGTGCCAGCAGCCAAGGGACTAGTATGAACGAGCAGTACTTC. The chain joins TRBV3-1 to TRBJ2-7; the match to TRBD2 covers 7 bases. The J segment lost 5 bases and the V segment lost 1 base, leaving 5 bases of the junction unmatched. CDR1 LGHDT and CDR2 YNNKEL come from the germline V gene (reference sequence). There are 14 residues in the CDR3.

The V gene is TRBV20-1, the J gene TRBJ2-7, with 7 bases aligning to TRBD1. Germline lookup yields CDR1 DFQATT and CDR2 SNEGSKA (reference sequence). The J segment lost 0 bases and the V segment lost 6 bases, leaving 2 bases of the junction unmatched. CDR3 length equals 12 residues. The CDR3 protein is CSAGGNSYEQYF. The CDR3 DNA reads as TGCAGTGCAGGGGGCAACTCCTACGAGCAGTACTTC.

The chain joins TRBV29-1 to TRBJ2-5, with TRBD2 as a possible D gene (5 bases). V lost 4 bases to trimming and J lost 5 bases, with 5 bases between them. There are 10 residues in the CDR3. The germline V gene encodes CDR1 SQVTM and CDR2 ANQGSEA. The DNA for the CDR3 is TGCAGCGTTGGAGGGGAGACCCAGTACTTC. Amino acid sequence: CSVGGETQYF. Full variable domain (outside the CDR3, taken from reference TRBV29-1 and TRBJ2-5): SAVISQKPSRDICQRGTSLTIQCQVDSQVTMMFWYRQQPGQSLTLIATANQGSEATYESGFVIDKFPISRPNLTFSTLTVSNMSPEDSSIYLCSVGGETQYFGPGTRLLVL.

This clonotype was seen ten or more times. This chain uses TRBV6-2 or TRBV6-3 with TRBJ2-7, with TRBD2 identical over 13 bases. CDR1 is MNHEY, CDR2 SVGEGT, per germline. The CDR3 extends over 14 amino acids. V lost 5 bases, J lost 8 bases, and 6 bases stayed unmatched. The CDR3 region is CASSGTGTSGKQYF. CDR3 sequence (DNA): TGTGCCAGCAGTGGCACCGGGACTAGCGGGAAGCAGTACTTC.

In its sample, this clonotype was seen many times. V is TRBV27 and J is TRBJ1-1; D is uncertain. Germline V gene lookup returns CDR1 MNHEY and CDR2 SMNVEV (reference sequence). This CDR3 is 14 amino acids long. V was cut by 4 bases and J by 7 bases, with 16 bases left in between. In DNA form, the CDR3 reads TGTGCCAGCAGTTATACCCCCGGTTATGATGAAGCTTTCTTT. This gives the protein CASSYTPGYDEAFF.

The V call is TRBV4-2, the J call TRBJ2-5; D gene unclear. The CDR3 loop spans 14 amino acids. Germline-derived CDR1 and CDR2 are LGHNA and YNFKEQ. Deletions cut 3 bases from V and 5 bases from J, with 13 bases between. The CDR3 bases are TGTGCCAGCAGCCAGGGCGTGGGGATGGAGACCCAGTACTTC. Its translation: CASSQGVGMETQYF.

The genes are TRBV3-1 and TRBJ2-3; D possibly corresponds to TRBD2 (5 bases). The V gene's germline CDR1 is LGHDT and CDR2 YNNKEL (reference sequence). CDR3 size: 12 residues. The V and J ends lost 1 base and 14 bases respectively, with 13 bases between them. The CDR3 reads CASSQARGTRYF. CDR3 coding DNA: TGTGCCAGCAGCCAAGCCCGGGGTACAAGGTATTTT.